This record concerns one T cell receptor beta chain sequence. As yet, its antigen is unknown. This entry comes from a study of long-term antiretroviral therapy in people with HIV. Study-wide points: Every time point showed a repertoire led by clones expanded before ART. Viral resistance, ART adherence and therapy changes all lacked available data.

The libraries were made with immunoSEQ v3.0 at survey level. Using immunoSEQ multiplex PCR, the repertoire was profiled, and TCRdb retains in-frame clones only, with some absent. Of 15,000 to 20,000 clones listed, 70% to 90% are singletons. The germline V gene has CDR1 PRHDT and CDR2 FYEKMQ (reference sequence). V dropped 5 bases and J dropped 4; count of bases not matched to a gene: 6. This CDR3 contains 16 residues. The rearrangement uses TRBV13 and TRBJ2-7, with 15 bases that match TRBD2. The clonotype was recovered from a man over 45 with HIV. The starting material was unsorted PBMCs, obtained 0.7 years before starting antiretroviral therapy. The CDR3 here is CASSEGLAGGIYEQYF. The DNA for the CDR3 is TGTGCCAGCAGCGAGGGACTAGCGGGGGGTATTTACGAGCAGTACTTC.